Detailed here is one TCR beta chain. This record comes from a study of blood T cell repertoires in COVID-19. Study information: Researchers got acute and convalescent COVID-19 samples from the United States, Italy and Spain. In each case, the material was cDNA or gDNA derived from T cells, B-cell-depleted T cells, or PBMCs.

In the original analysis: Amplification of reference gene primers was used by the study to estimate nucleated cell counts. Profiled with immunoSEQ multiplex PCR; TCRdb holds only in-frame clones, not every one. Clone size and the V and J calls come from that table; the DNA yielded D and trimming. Among under 350,000 clones, roughly 85% were seen once, and the ten largest hold roughly 7.8%. CDR1 is MNHEY and CDR2 is SVGAGI in the germline V gene. The CDR3 spans 14 residues. With 2 bases removed from V and 3 bases from J, the gap between germline ends came to 10 bases. This sequence was found in a human donor in a cohort sampled during active COVID-19. The J gene is TRBJ1-2, the V gene TRBV6-5; D is possibly TRBD1 (6 bases). Sequencing used peripheral blood. The chain's CDR3 is CASSYVSGDYGYTF. DNA of the CDR3: TGTGCCAGCAGTTACGTCTCAGGGGACTATGGCTACACCTTC.